The clone carrying this T cell receptor beta chain was detected a few times. CDR3 size: 16 residues. Germline lookup yields CDR1 SGHTA and CDR2 FQGNSA. The junction had 9 bases not matched to a gene; V was cut back by 5 bases and J by 7 bases. Unique molecular identifiers tagged the TCRbeta library. Each CDR3 protein gets one entry after TCRdb re-called the PCR reads with MiXCR. The sample records over 550,000 distinct CDR3 sequences, over 9.5% being singletons. These data come from a study of T-cell reconstitution after alpha-beta-depleted transplantation in children. The chain links TRBV7-2 to TRBJ2-3; 13 nucleotides match TRBD2. This receptor was taken from a human donor who donated a stem cell graft to a child with acute myeloid leukemia. Sequencing used PBMCs from the stem cell graft donor, obtained from the stem cell graft. CDR3 sequence reads: CASSNSGTSGINTQYF. CDR3 DNA sequence: TGTGCCAGCAGCAACTCCGGGACTAGCGGGATAAATACGCAGTATTTT. Looking up the rest from reference TRBV7-2 and TRBJ2-3 gives the full variable domain: GAGVSQSPSNKVTEKGKDVELRCDPISGHTALYWYRQSLGQGLEFLIYFQGNSAPDKSGLPSDRFSAERTGGSVSTLTIQRTQQEDSAVYLCASSNSGTSGINTQYFGPGTRLTVL.